This TCR beta chain was captured in a study of long-term antiretroviral therapy in people with HIV. The study, taken as a whole, reports: The repertoire was dominated at all time points by clones expanded before ART.

It was version v3.0 of the immunoSEQ assay that was run at survey level. A per-sample goal of about 35,000-50,000 T-cell genomes was targeted by sequencing. Measured with immunoSEQ multiplex PCR; TCRdb has only the in-frame clones, and not every one. The sample includes tens of thousands of clones, around 85% of them seen just once. About this clone itself: Its antigen is still unknown.

One or more pre-ART and two or more post-ART PBMC samples were available from each donor. The CDR3 extends over 12 amino acids. V lost 4 bases, J lost 8 bases, and 8 bases lay in between. The germline V gene has CDR1 SEHNR and CDR2 FQNEAQ (reference sequence). The chain uses TRBV7-9 and TRBJ1-4, with TRBD1 as a possible D gene (6 bases). The receptor's source is a woman in her forties or fifties with HIV. The sequencing used unsorted PBMCs, collected 1.2 years after starting antiretroviral therapy. The CDR3, as DNA: TGTGCCAGCAGCTCCCAGGGGGAAAAACTGTTTTTT. Its translation is CASSSQGEKLFF. Variable domain in full (rest from reference TRBV7-9 and TRBJ1-4): DTGVSQNPRHKITKRGQNVTFRCDPISEHNRLYWYRQTLGQGPEFLTYFQNEAQLEKSRLLSDRFSAERPKGSFSTLEIQRTEQGDSAMYLCASSSQGEKLFFGSGTQLSVL.